The clone carrying this TCR beta chain was observed a handful of times. The antigen is undetermined. The data were taken from a study of identical twins. Study observations and caveats: Models predicted less out-of-frame TCR alpha sharing in monozygotic twins than was found.

TCRdb re-analysed the 5' RACE reads in MiXCR, keeping a single row per CDR3 protein. The repertoire includes some 900,000 distinct CDR3 sequences, roughly an eighth of them detected once, and 1.5% to 2% sits in the top ten. CDR1 and CDR2 from the germline V gene are LNHDA and SQIVND (reference sequence). This CDR3 region has 15 residues. Deletions cut 0 bases from V and 9 bases from J, with 18 bases between. These data were also reused for a study on yellow fever vaccine responses in identical twins.

Material: PBMCs. The chain links TRBV19 to TRBJ2-7, with a possible D match to TRBD1 (5 bases). The source is a woman aged 18-30 years in good health. The CDR3 region is CASSIDHGAVAVQYF. The CDR3, as DNA: TGTGCCAGTAGTATAGATCATGGGGCAGTGGCTGTGCAGTACTTC.